The sample holds a few counts of the clone carrying this TCR beta chain. Compared with germline, one end of the junction differs, possibly owing to a read error. The primer mix had 60 Vbeta and 13 Jbeta primers. Here immunoSEQ multiplex PCR was the method, and the copy in TCRdb shows in-frame clones only, minus some. The sample yields approximately 110,000 clones, 74% seen once. Germline V gene sequence: CDR1 SGDLS, CDR2 YYNGEE. There are 13 residues in the CDR3. This sample was taken from a study of cytomegalovirus exposure and HLA in healthy donors. The sequence came from a man in his fifties in good health and CMV-seropositive. The sample was PBMCs. The J gene is TRBJ2-6, the V gene TRBV9; tentative D call: TRBD1 (6 bases). This chain's CDR3 is CASSAPGANGLTF. For the CDR3, the DNA is TGTGCCAGCAGCGCGCCAGGGGCCAACGGCCTGACTTTC.